A selection of T cell receptor beta chains follows, all from one sample in a study of cytomegalovirus exposure and HLA in healthy donors. Some clones are missing from TCRdb's copy, which holds only in-frame ones; the method was immunoSEQ multiplex PCR. There are under 200,000 clones in the sample; about 80% occur only once, and about 1.9% lies in the top ten. The sequencing input was PBMCs. All receptors derive from a woman aged 30 to 39 in good health and CMV-seropositive. The CDR3 runs from the conserved cysteine through the conserved F or W. A D gene is named only where the DNA matches it firmly. Size is omitted from some rows. Given values are once, few, many or a class for expanded clones.

d_call: TRBD1
v_call: TRBV5-1
clone_size: few
j_call: TRBJ1-4
cdr3_nt: TGCGCCAGCAGACAGGGGGATTCAACTAATGAAAAACTGTTTTTT
cdr3_aa: CASRQGDSTNEKLFF

d_call: TRBD2
v_call: TRBV7-2
clone_size: few
j_call: TRBJ2-3
cdr3_nt: TGTGCCAGCAGCTCCAGCGGGAGGACGAGGGATACGCAGTATTTT
cdr3_aa: CASSSSGRTRDTQYF

d_call: TRBD1
v_call: TRBV15
clone_size: -
j_call: TRBJ1-2
cdr3_nt: TGTGCCACCAGCAGAGGGTCCGGGACAGGTATTTTGACCTTC
cdr3_aa: CATSRGSGTGILTF

d_call: -
v_call: TRBV30
clone_size: -
j_call: TRBJ1-2
cdr3_nt: TGTGCCTGGAAAGGACAGCTCACTGGCTACACCTTC
cdr3_aa: CAWKGQLTGYTF

d_call: -
v_call: TRBV7-9
clone_size: -
j_call: TRBJ1-5
cdr3_nt: TGTGCCAGCAGCTTATCCCAGGGCTACAATCAGCCCCAGCATTTT
cdr3_aa: CASSLSQGYNQPQHF

d_call: -
v_call: TRBV10-3
clone_size: -
j_call: TRBJ1-1
cdr3_nt: TGTGCCATCAAAGACAGCGTGAACACTGAAGCTTTCTTT
cdr3_aa: CAIKDSVNTEAFF

d_call: -
v_call: TRBV19
clone_size: -
j_call: TRBJ1-6
cdr3_nt: TGTGCCAGTAGTATCTCATACGCCGAAACGGATTCACCCCTCCACTTT
cdr3_aa: CASSISYAETDSPLHF

d_call: TRBD1
v_call: TRBV5-1
clone_size: -
j_call: TRBJ1-2
cdr3_nt: TGCGCCAGCAGCTTGGCCGAGGGGGCTATCCATGGCTACACCTTC
cdr3_aa: CASSLAEGAIHGYTF

d_call: TRBD2
v_call: TRBV27
clone_size: -
j_call: TRBJ2-1
cdr3_nt: TGTGCCAGCAGTTTACTTCTCCCCGGACTAGCGGGAGGGGGTGAGCAGTTCTTC
cdr3_aa: CASSLLLPGLAGGGEQFF

d_call: -
v_call: TRBV5-6
clone_size: -
j_call: TRBJ1-2
cdr3_nt: TGTGCCAGCAGCTTGGAAGGAGGTTCTAACTATGGCTACACCTTC
cdr3_aa: CASSLEGGSNYGYTF

d_call: -
v_call: TRBV28
clone_size: -
j_call: TRBJ2-3
cdr3_nt: TGTGCCAGCAGTTTATCAGGGGATCGCACAGATACGCAGTATTTT
cdr3_aa: CASSLSGDRTDTQYF

d_call: -
v_call: TRBV4-2
clone_size: -
j_call: TRBJ2-2
cdr3_nt: TGTGCCAGCAGCCAAGATATCGAGTCGGGGGAGCTGTTTTTT
cdr3_aa: CASSQDIESGELFF

d_call: -
v_call: TRBV7-9
clone_size: -
j_call: TRBJ1-1
cdr3_nt: TGTGCCAGCAGCCTCAGCGCAGAAGCTTTCTTT
cdr3_aa: CASSLSAEAFF

d_call: TRBD1
v_call: TRBV7-8
clone_size: -
j_call: TRBJ2-6
cdr3_nt: TGTGCCAGCAGCTTAACAGACAGGGGGCCCTTTGGGGCCAACGTCCTGACTTTC
cdr3_aa: CASSLTDRGPFGANVLTF

d_call: -
v_call: TRBV5-1
clone_size: -
j_call: TRBJ1-1
cdr3_nt: TGCGCCAGCAAAGAGACAGGAGCTAACACTGAAGCTTTCTTT
cdr3_aa: CASKETGANTEAFF

d_call: TRBD1
v_call: TRBV7-9
clone_size: -
j_call: TRBJ1-2
cdr3_nt: TGTGCCAGCAGCTTTTTAGGACAGGGGGGCGCCGGCTACACCTTC
cdr3_aa: CASSFLGQGGAGYTF

d_call: -
v_call: TRBV5-4
clone_size: -
j_call: TRBJ2-1
cdr3_nt: TGTGCCAGCAGCCCGGTCTCCCGAAACTCCTACAATGAGCAGTTCTTC
cdr3_aa: CASSPVSRNSYNEQFF

d_call: TRBD1
v_call: TRBV10-3
clone_size: -
j_call: TRBJ1-2
cdr3_nt: TGTGCCATCAGCCAACAGGGGTATGGCTACACCTTC
cdr3_aa: CAISQQGYGYTF

d_call: TRBD1
v_call: TRBV11-2
clone_size: -
j_call: TRBJ1-2
cdr3_nt: TGTGCCAGCAGCTTAGACCTTGGGACAGCAAACTATGGCTACACCTTC
cdr3_aa: CASSLDLGTANYGYTF

d_call: -
v_call: TRBV29-1
clone_size: -
j_call: TRBJ1-1
cdr3_nt: TGCAGCGTTACAACGCAGGGAGGGGATTTTGAAGCTTTCTTT
cdr3_aa: CSVTTQGGDFEAFF

d_call: TRBD2
v_call: TRBV28
clone_size: once
j_call: TRBJ2-3
cdr3_nt: TGTGCCAGCAGCCAAACTAGCGGGCCACCCACAGATACGCAGTATTTT
cdr3_aa: CASSQTSGPPTDTQYF

d_call: TRBD2
v_call: TRBV4-3
clone_size: -
j_call: TRBJ2-2
cdr3_nt: TGCGCCAGCAGCCAAGATCCTAGCGGGAGCACCGGGGAGCTGTTTTTT
cdr3_aa: CASSQDPSGSTGELFF

d_call: -
v_call: TRBV7-9
clone_size: once
j_call: TRBJ1-1
cdr3_nt: TGTGCCAGCAGCTCCTGGCTTCTACAGGGAATTGAAGCTTTCTTT
cdr3_aa: CASSSWLLQGIEAFF

d_call: -
v_call: TRBV7-9
clone_size: few
j_call: TRBJ2-1
cdr3_nt: TGTGCCAGCAGCTTGGGGAGTAGCGCCACAGCTCACTACAATGAGCAGTTCTTC
cdr3_aa: CASSLGSSATAHYNEQFF

d_call: TRBD2
v_call: TRBV6-1
clone_size: few
j_call: TRBJ2-3
cdr3_nt: TGTGCCAGCAGTGATCCCTCGGGGGGGACAGATACGCAGTATTTT
cdr3_aa: CASSDPSGGTDTQYF

d_call: -
v_call: TRBV23-1
clone_size: -
j_call: TRBJ2-7
cdr3_nt: TGCGCCAGCAGTCAAGGAAACAACAGGGACCCCCATTCCTACGAGCAGTACTTC
cdr3_aa: CASSQGNNRDPHSYEQYF

d_call: -
v_call: TRBV7-2
clone_size: -
j_call: TRBJ1-5
cdr3_nt: TGTGCCAGCAGCCGCGGGTCGGGCAATCAGCCCCAGCATTTT
cdr3_aa: CASSRGSGNQPQHF

d_call: TRBD1
v_call: TRBV13
clone_size: -
j_call: TRBJ1-1
cdr3_nt: TGTGCCAGCAGCAACAGGGGAGTCAAGAACACTGAAGCTTTCTTT
cdr3_aa: CASSNRGVKNTEAFF

d_call: -
v_call: TRBV30
clone_size: -
j_call: TRBJ2-7
cdr3_nt: TGTGCCTGGAGTGTAATTCGGTGGCAGGGAGGCGAGCAGTACTTC
cdr3_aa: CAWSVIRWQGGEQYF

d_call: TRBD1
v_call: TRBV5-1
clone_size: -
j_call: TRBJ1-5
cdr3_nt: TGCGCCAGCAGCCCGACAGGGACGGATCAGCCCCAGCATTTT
cdr3_aa: CASSPTGTDQPQHF

d_call: -
v_call: TRBV28
clone_size: few
j_call: TRBJ1-1
cdr3_nt: TGTGCCAGCAGTTCCATTTTAGTTGAAGCTTTCTTT
cdr3_aa: CASSSILVEAFF

d_call: -
v_call: TRBV18
clone_size: -
j_call: TRBJ2-7
cdr3_nt: TGTGCCAGCTCACCACTCTGGGGCCCCTACGAGCAGTACTTC
cdr3_aa: CASSPLWGPYEQYF

d_call: -
v_call: TRBV7-2
clone_size: -
j_call: TRBJ2-5
cdr3_nt: TGTGCCAGCAGCTTAGGGGGACCATCCCTGGGGGGGACCCAGTACTTC
cdr3_aa: CASSLGGPSLGGTQYF

d_call: TRBD1
v_call: TRBV10-2
clone_size: -
j_call: TRBJ1-1
cdr3_nt: TGCGCCTCGGGACAGTCGCCTGCTGAAGCTTTCTTT
cdr3_aa: CASGQSPAEAFF

d_call: -
v_call: TRBV6-1
clone_size: -
j_call: TRBJ2-7
cdr3_nt: TGTGCCAGCAGTGAACAGGGCTACGAGCAGTACTTC
cdr3_aa: CASSEQGYEQYF

d_call: -
v_call: TRBV7-2
clone_size: -
j_call: TRBJ2-7
cdr3_nt: TGTGCCAGCAGCTTAGTCTCGCGGACAGTTTCCTACGAGCAGTACTTC
cdr3_aa: CASSLVSRTVSYEQYF

d_call: TRBD2
v_call: TRBV6-5
clone_size: few
j_call: TRBJ2-2
cdr3_nt: TGTGCCAGCAGTTACAAGCGGGAGGGAAAGCTGTTTTTT
cdr3_aa: CASSYKREGKLFF

d_call: TRBD2
v_call: TRBV7-9
clone_size: -
j_call: TRBJ2-5
cdr3_nt: TGTTCCAGCAGCTCGCGACTAGCGGGGAGCGAGACCCAGTACTTC
cdr3_aa: CSSSSRLAGSETQYF

d_call: -
v_call: TRBV7-2
clone_size: -
j_call: TRBJ2-7
cdr3_nt: TGTGCCAGCAGCTTCCGACTAGGGGCGTCCTACGAGCAGTACTTC
cdr3_aa: CASSFRLGASYEQYF

d_call: TRBD1
v_call: TRBV7-9
clone_size: -
j_call: TRBJ1-2
cdr3_nt: TGTGCCAGCAGCTTTCAGTTCTGGACAGGGGGCTACACCTTC
cdr3_aa: CASSFQFWTGGYTF

d_call: TRBD2
v_call: TRBV4-3
clone_size: -
j_call: TRBJ2-3
cdr3_nt: TGCGCCAGCAGCCAGCTTGGGACTAGCGGCTGGGATACGCAGTATTTT
cdr3_aa: CASSQLGTSGWDTQYF

d_call: TRBD1
v_call: TRBV5-1
clone_size: -
j_call: TRBJ1-1
cdr3_nt: TGCGCCAGCAGCTACGGACAGGGAAACACTGAAGCTTTCTTT
cdr3_aa: CASSYGQGNTEAFF

d_call: TRBD2
v_call: TRBV4-1
clone_size: -
j_call: TRBJ2-5
cdr3_nt: TGCGCCAGCAGCCAAGTTAATCTAGGTCTAGCGGGAGGAGAGACCCAGTACTTC
cdr3_aa: CASSQVNLGLAGGETQYF

d_call: TRBD1
v_call: TRBV6-5
clone_size: few
j_call: TRBJ1-4
cdr3_nt: TGTGCCAGCAGCGGCGGAAGGACAGGGAACGAAAAACTGTTTTTT
cdr3_aa: CASSGGRTGNEKLFF

d_call: -
v_call: TRBV10-3
clone_size: -
j_call: TRBJ1-2
cdr3_nt: TGTGCCATCAGTGAGAGGGAGGAATTCGATGGCTACACCTTC
cdr3_aa: CAISEREEFDGYTF

d_call: TRBD1
v_call: TRBV7-7
clone_size: once
j_call: TRBJ1-4
cdr3_nt: TGTGCCAGCAGCCAAGGGACAGGTGCTAATGAAAAACTGTTTTTT
cdr3_aa: CASSQGTGANEKLFF

d_call: -
v_call: TRBV29-1
clone_size: -
j_call: TRBJ2-5
cdr3_nt: TGCAGCCCAAACGGGCGGTCGGGGGAGACCCAGTACTTC
cdr3_aa: CSPNGRSGETQYF

d_call: TRBD2
v_call: TRBV4-1
clone_size: -
j_call: TRBJ2-3
cdr3_nt: TGCGCCAGCAGCCAAGAATCTAGCGGTAGCACAGATACGCAGTATTTT
cdr3_aa: CASSQESSGSTDTQYF

d_call: -
v_call: TRBV2
clone_size: few
j_call: TRBJ1-5
cdr3_nt: TGTGCCAGCAGTGACCCGCCGGATCAGCCCCAGCATTTT
cdr3_aa: CASSDPPDQPQHF

d_call: -
v_call: TRBV30
clone_size: -
j_call: TRBJ1-3
cdr3_nt: TGTGCCTGGAGTGACGGGGGGCCTGGAAACACCATATATTTT
cdr3_aa: CAWSDGGPGNTIYF

d_call: -
v_call: TRBV29-1
clone_size: -
j_call: TRBJ2-1
cdr3_nt: TGCAGCGCGTATGGTAGCAGACCCTACAATGAGCAGTTCTTC
cdr3_aa: CSAYGSRPYNEQFF

d_call: TRBD2
v_call: TRBV6-1
clone_size: -
j_call: TRBJ2-1
cdr3_nt: TGTGCCAGCAGCTCCGAGGGACTAGCTTTTGAGCAGTTCTTC
cdr3_aa: CASSSEGLAFEQFF

d_call: -
v_call: TRBV5-6
clone_size: -
j_call: TRBJ2-1
cdr3_nt: TGTGCCAGCAGCTTGGAGCTCCCAGGGACCTACAATGAGCAGTTCTTC
cdr3_aa: CASSLELPGTYNEQFF